These T cell receptor beta chains were read from a single sample in a study of blood T cell repertoires in COVID-19. Assay used: immunoSEQ multiplex PCR; TCRdb lists only in-frame clones, some missing. This sample has 150,000 to 200,000 clones, with roughly 86% found just once. The sequencing input was peripheral blood. These receptors originate from a man between 18 and 29 years old with acute or convalescent COVID-19. Each CDR3 is given with its conserved first and last residue. D genes are given only for firm matches. Only some rows state a clone size, as once, few, many or a class for expanded clones.

J: TRBJ2-3
D: NA
V: TRBV4-2
size: NA
CDR3: CASSQTGGFSHTQYF
DNA: TGTGCCAGCAGCCAAACGGGGGGCTTCTCACATACGCAGTATTTT

J: TRBJ2-5
D: TRBD2
V: TRBV7-7
size: NA
CDR3: CASSLGTSGEETQYF
DNA: TGTGCCAGCAGCTTAGGGACTAGCGGGGAAGAGACCCAGTACTTC

J: TRBJ1-2
D: NA
V: TRBV6-5
size: once
CDR3: CASRTGGSPGYTF
DNA: TGTGCCAGCAGAACTGGGGGGAGCCCTGGCTACACCTTC

J: TRBJ2-2
D: NA
V: TRBV30
size: NA
CDR3: CAWSTGGTGELFF
DNA: TGTGCCTGGAGTACGGGCGGGACCGGGGAGCTGTTTTTT

J: TRBJ2-2
D: TRBD1
V: TRBV5-1
size: NA
CDR3: CASSLVGTGGPNTGELFF
DNA: TGCGCCAGCAGCTTGGTGGGGACAGGGGGCCCGAACACCGGGGAGCTGTTTTTT

J: TRBJ1-2
D: TRBD1
V: TRBV7-9
size: NA
CDR3: CASSSLGDRGYGYTF
DNA: TGTGCCAGCAGCTCTCTGGGGGACAGGGGCTATGGCTACACCTTC

J: TRBJ2-5
D: TRBD1
V: TRBV30
size: once
CDR3: CAWATTGAETQYF
DNA: TGTGCCTGGGCCACTACAGGGGCAGAGACCCAGTACTTC

J: TRBJ1-5
D: TRBD1
V: TRBV6-5
size: NA
CDR3: CASSYGPTGGSQPQHF
DNA: TGTGCCAGCAGTTACGGGCCAACAGGGGGAAGTCAGCCCCAGCATTTT

J: TRBJ2-5
D: NA
V: TRBV29-1
size: NA
CDR3: CSVGDSERLKYF
DNA: TGCAGCGTTGGGGACTCCGAGAGACTTAAGTACTTC

J: TRBJ1-3
D: TRBD1
V: TRBV9
size: NA
CDR3: CASSVRGQGGNTIYF
DNA: TGTGCCAGCAGCGTAAGGGGACAGGGTGGAAACACCATATATTTT

J: TRBJ1-3
D: NA
V: TRBV18
size: NA
CDR3: CASSRDRNGNTIYF
DNA: TGTGCCAGCTCACGCGACAGAAATGGAAACACCATATATTTT

J: TRBJ2-1
D: TRBD2
V: TRBV4-2
size: few
CDR3: CASSQRPGTSMDNEQFF
DNA: TGTGCCAGCAGCCAACGACCCGGGACTAGCATGGACAATGAGCAGTTCTTC

J: TRBJ2-2
D: NA
V: TRBV30
size: NA
CDR3: CAWRREAGELFF
DNA: TGTGCCTGGAGGAGGGAGGCCGGGGAGCTGTTTTTT

J: TRBJ1-4
D: NA
V: TRBV6-4
size: once
CDR3: CASSRVLNEKLFF
DNA: TGTGCCAGCAGTCGGGTTCTGAATGAAAAACTGTTTTTT

J: TRBJ1-2
D: TRBD1
V: TRBV12-3/TRBV12-4
size: NA
CDR3: CASSDRGHGYTF
DNA: TGTGCCAGCAGTGACAGGGGGCATGGCTACACCTTC

J: TRBJ1-2
D: NA
V: TRBV15
size: NA
CDR3: CATSRDRGYGYTF
DNA: TGTGCCACCAGCAGAGACAGGGGCTATGGCTACACCTTC

J: TRBJ1-1
D: NA
V: TRBV3-1/TRBV3-2
size: NA
CDR3: CASSPGGTQLKTKNTEAFF
DNA: TGTGCCAGCAGCCCGGGGGGGACCCAACTCAAAACGAAGAACACTGAAGCTTTCTTT

J: TRBJ1-2
D: NA
V: TRBV7-9
size: NA
CDR3: CASLGRATGGGYTF
DNA: TGTGCCAGCTTAGGGAGGGCCACAGGAGGGGGCTACACCTTC

J: TRBJ2-1
D: TRBD2
V: TRBV7-3
size: NA
CDR3: CASSSGREGEQFF
DNA: TGTGCCAGCAGCTCCGGGAGGGAGGGTGAGCAGTTCTTC

J: TRBJ1-1
D: NA
V: TRBV5-1
size: NA
CDR3: CASSFQGALTEAFF
DNA: TGCGCCAGCAGCTTTCAAGGGGCCCTCACTGAAGCTTTCTTT

J: TRBJ1-1
D: TRBD1
V: TRBV5-1
size: once
CDR3: CASSRGQGSGLEAFF
DNA: TGCGCCAGCAGCAGGGGACAGGGGAGTGGTCTGGAAGCTTTCTTT

J: TRBJ1-2
D: NA
V: TRBV4-2
size: NA
CDR3: CASSQDKYNLQGYTF
DNA: TGTGCCAGCAGCCAAGATAAGTACAACCTCCAGGGCTACACCTTC

J: TRBJ2-7
D: TRBD2
V: TRBV3-1/TRBV3-2
size: NA
CDR3: CASSQAPLLAGSSYEQYF
DNA: TGTGCCAGCAGCCAAGCTCCCCTACTAGCGGGGTCGTCCTACGAGCAGTACTTC

J: TRBJ1-2
D: TRBD1
V: TRBV20-1
size: NA
CDR3: CSASLDRAGGYTF
DNA: TGCAGTGCTAGTTTGGACAGGGCGGGCGGCTACACCTTC

J: TRBJ2-7
D: TRBD1
V: TRBV30
size: NA
CDR3: CAWRDLQGVTYEQYF
DNA: TGTGCCTGGAGAGACCTACAGGGGGTCACGTACGAGCAGTACTTC

J: TRBJ1-2
D: TRBD1
V: TRBV11-2
size: NA
CDR3: CASRKPGQGALGYTF
DNA: TGTGCCAGCCGTAAACCGGGACAGGGGGCGCTTGGCTACACCTTC

J: TRBJ2-5
D: NA
V: TRBV5-4
size: once
CDR3: CASSSPQRETQYF
DNA: TGTGCCAGCAGCTCCCCCCAGAGGGAGACCCAGTACTTC

J: TRBJ2-1
D: NA
V: TRBV5-1
size: once
CDR3: CASSIGEAYNEQFF
DNA: TGCGCCAGCAGTATCGGTGAGGCCTACAATGAGCAGTTCTTC

J: TRBJ1-2
D: NA
V: TRBV29-1
size: NA
CDR3: CSALDSSDYGYTF
DNA: TGCAGCGCCTTAGACAGTTCGGACTATGGCTACACCTTC

J: TRBJ1-6
D: TRBD1
V: TRBV5-1
size: NA
CDR3: CASSLDPTGTGNSPLHF
DNA: TGCGCCAGCAGCTTGGACCCCACCGGGACAGGGAACTCACCCCTCCACTTT

J: TRBJ1-2
D: NA
V: TRBV7-2
size: once
CDR3: CASSSVTGNGYTF
DNA: TGTGCCAGCAGCTCTGTAACAGGGAATGGCTACACCTTC

J: TRBJ1-4
D: NA
V: TRBV6-5
size: NA
CDR3: CASSYGRANEKLFF
DNA: TGTGCCAGCAGTTATGGGCGGGCAAATGAAAAACTGTTTTTT

J: TRBJ2-3
D: NA
V: TRBV29-1
size: NA
CDR3: CSVEDIASVYTDTQYF
DNA: TGCAGCGTTGAAGATATAGCGAGCGTATACACAGATACGCAGTATTTT

J: TRBJ2-7
D: TRBD2
V: TRBV18
size: once
CDR3: CASSPLLLAGEFYEQYF
DNA: TGTGCCAGCTCACCCCTACTACTAGCGGGGGAATTCTACGAGCAGTACTTC

J: TRBJ1-4
D: NA
V: TRBV6-5
size: NA
CDR3: CASSTEGLANEKLFF
DNA: TGTGCCAGCAGTACGGAGGGTTTAGCTAATGAAAAACTGTTTTTT

J: TRBJ2-3
D: NA
V: TRBV21-1
size: once
CDR3: CASNTQVSGGDTQYF
DNA: TGTGCCAGCAACACCCAGGTTTCGGGGGGGGATACGCAGTATTTT

J: TRBJ1-4
D: TRBD1
V: TRBV7-9
size: NA
CDR3: CASSPTGRNEKLFF
DNA: TGTGCCAGCAGCCCGACAGGGAGGAATGAAAAACTGTTTTTT

J: TRBJ1-6
D: NA
V: TRBV2
size: NA
CDR3: CASRTTNSPLHF
DNA: TGTGCCAGCAGAACAACTAATTCACCCCTCCACTTT

J: TRBJ1-2
D: TRBD1
V: TRBV7-2
size: NA
CDR3: CASSSRQGNYGYTF
DNA: TGTGCCAGCAGCTCCCGACAGGGGAACTATGGCTACACCTTC

J: TRBJ1-6
D: TRBD1
V: TRBV5-1
size: few
CDR3: CASSSTGIRSPLHF
DNA: TGCGCCAGCAGCTCGACAGGGATCAGGTCACCCCTCCACTTT

J: TRBJ1-1
D: TRBD1
V: TRBV5-1
size: once
CDR3: CASSTGQGNTEAFF
DNA: TGCGCCAGCAGCACAGGACAGGGGAACACTGAAGCTTTCTTT

J: TRBJ1-2
D: TRBD1
V: TRBV3-1/TRBV3-2
size: NA
CDR3: CASSQTGVNYGYTF
DNA: TGTGCCAGCAGCCAGACAGGGGTTAACTATGGCTACACCTTC

J: TRBJ2-7
D: TRBD1
V: TRBV6-1
size: NA
CDR3: CASSERQGGEQYF
DNA: TGTGCCAGCAGTGAGCGACAGGGGGGAGAGCAGTACTTC

J: TRBJ2-5
D: TRBD1
V: TRBV19
size: NA
CDR3: CASRGTGGAQLAGTQETQYF
DNA: TGTGCCAGTAGGGGGACAGGGGGCGCCCAACTAGCGGGGACTCAAGAGACCCAGTACTTC

J: TRBJ2-2
D: NA
V: TRBV4-2
size: NA
CDR3: CASSQDHRAFGGELFF
DNA: TGTGCCAGCAGCCAAGATCACAGGGCGTTTGGCGGGGAGCTGTTTTTT

J: TRBJ1-1
D: NA
V: TRBV18
size: NA
CDR3: CASSDGLMNTEAFF
DNA: TGTGCCAGCTCAGACGGACTGATGAACACTGAAGCTTTCTTT

J: TRBJ2-3
D: TRBD2
V: TRBV11-2
size: NA
CDR3: CASSLAGGGPTDTQYF
DNA: TGTGCCAGCAGCTTAGCCGGGGGGGGCCCCACAGATACGCAGTATTTT

J: TRBJ1-5
D: TRBD1
V: TRBV27
size: NA
CDR3: CASSLLVLGQDKYSNQPQHF
DNA: TGTGCCAGCAGTTTATTGGTCCTCGGACAGGACAAATATAGCAATCAGCCCCAGCATTTT

J: TRBJ1-1
D: NA
V: TRBV4-1
size: NA
CDR3: CASSQDSRDTEAFF
DNA: TGCGCCAGCAGCCAAGACAGCAGGGACACTGAAGCTTTCTTT

J: TRBJ1-6
D: TRBD1
V: TRBV27
size: NA
CDR3: CASSFDRVYSPLHF
DNA: TGTGCCAGCAGTTTTGACAGGGTCTATTCACCCCTCCACTTT

J: TRBJ1-2
D: TRBD1
V: TRBV28
size: NA
CDR3: CASKQTPGQGYGYTF
DNA: TGTGCCAGCAAGCAAACGCCGGGACAGGGTTATGGCTACACCTTC

J: TRBJ1-6
D: NA
V: TRBV19
size: NA
CDR3: CASSIDTYYNSPLHF
DNA: TGTGCCAGTAGTATAGATACTTACTATAATTCACCCCTCCACTTT

J: TRBJ1-3
D: NA
V: TRBV4-1
size: many
CDR3: CASSQVVTAGNTIYF
DNA: TGCGCCAGCAGCCAAGTAGTAACAGCTGGAAACACCATATATTTT

J: TRBJ2-5
D: NA
V: TRBV10-2
size: NA
CDR3: CASSESKLPLQAYWETQYF
DNA: TGCGCCAGCAGTGAGTCGAAACTCCCTTTGCAGGCGTACTGGGAGACCCAGTACTTC

J: TRBJ2-7
D: NA
V: TRBV3-1/TRBV3-2
size: once
CDR3: CASSQDRRTAYEQYF
DNA: TGTGCCAGCAGCCAAGATAGAAGGACAGCCTACGAGCAGTACTTC

J: TRBJ1-5
D: NA
V: TRBV2
size: NA
CDR3: CASMGPWGGHSNQPQHF
DNA: TGTGCCAGCATGGGCCCCTGGGGGGGCCATAGCAATCAGCCCCAGCATTTT

J: TRBJ1-3
D: TRBD1
V: TRBV10-1
size: NA
CDR3: CASSEYRTGRNTIYF
DNA: TGCGCCAGCAGTGAGTACCGGACAGGGCGAAACACCATATATTTT

J: TRBJ2-7
D: NA
V: TRBV7-8
size: NA
CDR3: CASSLAQGPYEQYF
DNA: TGTGCCAGCAGCTTAGCGCAGGGTCCCTACGAGCAGTACTTC

J: TRBJ2-7
D: NA
V: TRBV29-1
size: NA
CDR3: CSVATEYEQYF
DNA: TGCAGCGTCGCGACAGAGTACGAGCAGTACTTC

J: TRBJ1-6
D: NA
V: TRBV6-1
size: NA
CDR3: CASSEGRVYNSPLHF
DNA: TGTGCCAGCAGTGAAGGGCGGGTCTATAATTCACCCCTCCACTTT